This T cell receptor beta chain is drawn from a study of blood T cells in healthy people across ages. V shed 6 bases, J shed 5 bases, and the junction held 7 bases outside the gene matches. Germline CDR1 and CDR2: ENHRY and SYGVKD. The CDR3 is 13 residues long. It was with a sample-barcoded 5' primer and a J-beta primer mix that a second PCR of roughly 7 to 12 cycles was run. TCRdb passed the 5' RACE reads through MiXCR, listing each CDR3 protein once. The sample includes under 2 million distinct CDR3 sequences, roughly 30% of them seen just once. This receptor was taken from a young woman in good health. This chain joins TRBV10-3 and TRBJ2-7; 7 nucleotides align to TRBD2. Sample: blood. As DNA, the CDR3 is TGTGCCATCAGCCAGAGGGGAGGGCACGAGCAGTACTTC. Protein product: CAISQRGGHEQYF.